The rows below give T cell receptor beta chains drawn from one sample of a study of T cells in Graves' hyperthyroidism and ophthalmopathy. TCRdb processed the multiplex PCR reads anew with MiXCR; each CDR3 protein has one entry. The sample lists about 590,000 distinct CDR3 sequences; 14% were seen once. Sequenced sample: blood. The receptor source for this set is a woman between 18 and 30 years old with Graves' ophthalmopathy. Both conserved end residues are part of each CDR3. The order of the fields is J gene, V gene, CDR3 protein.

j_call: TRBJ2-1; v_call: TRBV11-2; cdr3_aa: CASSLRRLAGGGRSYNEQFF
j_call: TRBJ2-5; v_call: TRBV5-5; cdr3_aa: CASSPWDQETQYF
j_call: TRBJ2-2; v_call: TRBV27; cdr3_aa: CASSLGQGAYTGELFF
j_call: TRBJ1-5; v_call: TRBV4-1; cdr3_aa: CASSQEGNLRNQPQHF
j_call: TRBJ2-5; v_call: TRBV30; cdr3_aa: CAWSVGTARQETQYF
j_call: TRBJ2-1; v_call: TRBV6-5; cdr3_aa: CASSYEAGGNNEQFF
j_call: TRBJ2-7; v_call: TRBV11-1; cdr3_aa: CASSRDTYSYEQYF
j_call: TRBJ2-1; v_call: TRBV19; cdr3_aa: CASSITAGTGPRNEQFF
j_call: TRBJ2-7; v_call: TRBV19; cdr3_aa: CASSIVGVTADEQYF
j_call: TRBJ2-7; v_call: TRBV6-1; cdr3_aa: CASSEGGGTYEQYF
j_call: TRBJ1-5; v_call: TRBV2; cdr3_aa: CASGDYMDGNQPQHF
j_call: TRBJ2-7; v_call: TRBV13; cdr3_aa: CASSLEGRGSDEQYF
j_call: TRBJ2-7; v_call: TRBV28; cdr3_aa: CASSSGTSKQYF
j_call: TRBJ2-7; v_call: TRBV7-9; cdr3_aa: CAVVRGEQYF
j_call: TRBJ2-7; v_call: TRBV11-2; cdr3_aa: CASSLDLRAREQYF